The present entry profiles one T cell receptor beta chain with its context. What it binds is not known. The data were obtained in a study of PD-1 blockade in classical Hodgkin lymphoma. Study-level points and caveats: Whereas CD4+ TCR diversity had risen significantly by C4D1, CD8+ TCR diversity had not. Patients newly diagnosed and complete responders had comparable baseline diversity.

Each of the patients experienced relapse following autologous stem cell transplantation, and their brentuximab vedotin exposure differed. The CDR3 is 16 residues long. Per germline, CDR1 MDHEN and CDR2 SYDVKM. V gave up 5 bases and J gave up 6 bases; unmatched junction bases: 9. Assay used: immunoSEQ multiplex PCR; TCRdb lists only in-frame clones, some missing. The repertoire holds roughly 31,000 clones, with 70% to 85% as singletons. The sequences come from peripheral blood mononuclear cells (PBMCs), collected before the second cycle of nivolumab. The receptor was isolated from a human donor with classical Hodgkin lymphoma. The V gene is TRBV28, the J gene TRBJ2-7; 14 bases align to TRBD2. CDR3 in amino acids: CASSTSGLAGDREQYF. In nucleotides, the CDR3 is TGTGCCAGCAGTACCTCGGGACTAGCGGGAGACCGCGAGCAGTACTTC.